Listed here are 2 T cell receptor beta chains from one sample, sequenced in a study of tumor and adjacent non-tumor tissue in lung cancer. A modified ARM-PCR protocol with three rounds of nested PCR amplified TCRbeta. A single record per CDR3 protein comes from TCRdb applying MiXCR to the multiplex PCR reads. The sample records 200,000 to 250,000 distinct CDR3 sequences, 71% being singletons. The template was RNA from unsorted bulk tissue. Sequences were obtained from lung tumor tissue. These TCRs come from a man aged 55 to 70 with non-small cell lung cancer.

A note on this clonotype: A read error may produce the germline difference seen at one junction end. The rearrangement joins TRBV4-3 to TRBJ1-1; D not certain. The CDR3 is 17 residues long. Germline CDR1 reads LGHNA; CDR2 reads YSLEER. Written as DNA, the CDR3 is TGCGCCAGTAGCCAAGACGTTCCGGGCAGTTCGAGTACTGATGCTTTCTTT. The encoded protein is CASSQDVPGSSSTDAFF.

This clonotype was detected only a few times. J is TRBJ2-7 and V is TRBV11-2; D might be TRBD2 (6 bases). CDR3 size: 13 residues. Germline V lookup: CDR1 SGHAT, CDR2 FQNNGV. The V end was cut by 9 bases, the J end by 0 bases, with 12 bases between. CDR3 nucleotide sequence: TGTGCCAGTGGGCGGGGAGTCTCCTACGAGCAGTACTTC. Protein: CASGRGVSYEQYF. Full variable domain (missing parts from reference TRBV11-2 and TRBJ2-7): EAGVAQSPRYKIIEKRQSVAFWCNPISGHATLYWYQQILGQGPKLLIQFQNNGVVDDSQLPKDRFSAERLKGVDSTLKIQPAKLEDSAVYLCASGRGVSYEQYFGPGTRLTVT.